The entry that follows covers one T cell receptor (beta chain) sequence. Assay version v3.0 of immunoSEQ was used, and it was run at survey level. Generated by immunoSEQ multiplex PCR, the TCRdb table keeps only in-frame clones and is missing some. The sample carries about 17,000 clones, approximately 85% recorded once. The entry originates in a study of long-term antiretroviral therapy in people with HIV. The CDR3 has 15 residues. Germline CDR1 and CDR2: SGHRS and YFSETQ. The V segment lost 2 bases and the J segment 3 bases; nucleotides outside the gene matches: 6. The V gene is TRBV5-1, the J gene TRBJ2-7, with 9 bases matching TRBD1. The input for sequencing was unsorted PBMCs, taken at the start of antiretroviral therapy. The receptor was derived from a man under 40 with HIV. The CDR3 nucleotides read TGCGCCAGCAGCTTACCACGGGACAGGGACTACGAGCAGTACTTC. Translating it yields CASSLPRDRDYEQYF.